Given below is one T cell receptor beta chain in context. It has no known antigen specificity. No much larger clone is present one base from it, and per-base qualities are unavailable. Single viable CD3+CD4+CD8-CD45RO+ cells were sorted as memory CD4+ T cells on a FACSAria II. CMV serostatus was determined using a Roche Elecsys assay that detects serum IgG against CMV pp150, pp28, p38 and p52. Following thawing, total CD4+ T cells were enriched through positive selection using CD4 magnetic microbeads. Samples originated from another study that specifically interrogated the CD4+ T cell memory repertoire. Peripheral blood mononuclear cells were isolated and cryopreserved following standard operating procedures; serum was stored at -80 °C. CD3-PerCP (BW264/56), CD4-APC (RPA-T4), CD45RO-PE (UCHT1) and CD8-Pacific Orange (3B5) antibodies were used for staining, and non-viable cells were excluded with Sytox blue.

Based on the germline V gene, the CDR1 and CDR2 sequences are MDHEN and SYDVKM. Trimming costs V 2 bases and J 3 bases, and their ends lie 18 bases apart. The CDR3 measures 17 amino acids from cysteine to phenylalanine. Of the read, only the CDR3 DNA is kept; its 51 bases are in frame from base 1. The sample comes from a study of memory CD4+ T cells and cytomegalovirus serostatus (dated by TCRdb to the late 2010s). Describing the broader study: A total of around 35 healthy Belgian adults, of whom 9 were CMV seropositive and about 25 were CMV seronegative, were included in the cohort. CD4+ memory TCRbeta repertoires of a Belgian cohort with known cytomegalovirus serostatus were sequenced in order to replicate a published TCR-based CMV serostatus classifier. Results and caveats for the whole study, not just this receptor: The results were interpreted as suggesting that the CMV-associated TCR signature is largely present in the CD4+ memory repertoire. CMV serostatus prediction reached a median bootstrapped AUC of 0.95 with the original framework and just under 0.93 with a US-trained random forest. Only CD4+CD45RO+ memory cells were sequenced, unlike the original study, which covered naive and memory CD4+ and CD8+ populations. Of 164 previously reported CMV-associated TCRbeta sequences, 60 to 85 appeared in the CD4+ memory repertoires, each in one to five individuals. On the Belgian cohort, the classifier based on the original framework reached a median bootstrapped AUC of roughly 0.96, with a 95% CI of 0.76-1.00.

The Quick-DNA Microprep Kit was used to extract genomic DNA from the sorted cells. Amplification of TCRbeta DNA was done with the immunoSEQ hsTCRbeta kit, following the protocol from the manufacturer. TCRbeta libraries were sequenced on an Illumina MiSeq instrument. For the original study's pipeline: After out-of-frame sequences were removed, 2 million to 2.5 million distinct TCRbeta sequences remained, averaging about 67,000 per individual. Each individual was scored by the count of roughly 160 previously reported CMV-associated TCRbeta sequences and the total productive distinct TCRbeta count. A beta-binomial model was reimplemented in Python, and scikit-learn random forests with default parameters were trained on US cohort data. Classifier performance on the Belgian cohort was summarized as median AUC with percentile confidence intervals over 10,000 bootstrap iterations. As stored in TCRdb, this immuneACCESS dataset retains in-frame rearrangements with V and J assigned. A fraction of the clones does not appear; measured against another copy, unresolved V genes explain less than half of the discrepancy, and the remainder lacks a known reason. V, J and clone size derive from that table, while D and trimming were established from the DNA sequence. Within this sample are some 59,000 clones, with 82% of them counted one time only. The ten biggest clones cover 0.88% of the sample.

The receptor was derived from an adult in good health and CMV-seronegative. The sample comprised memory CD4+ T cells from blood. The chain is assembled from TRBV28 and TRBJ2-3; the D gene lacks a confident call. The base sequence is TGTGCCAGCAGTTTAAGTGTGAGCCTCGAAAAAACAGATACGCAGTATTTT. Its amino acids are CASSLSVSLEKTDTQYF.